The 6 T cell receptor beta chains below were found in one sample sequenced in a study of shared clonotypes between healthy human individuals. Sequencing used immunoSEQ multiplex PCR; TCRdb keeps in-frame clones, though not all of them. The sample has some 1.5 million clones; around 98% are singletons. The sample was naive CD4+ T cells sorted from blood. Described subset: CD45RA+ positively selected. These receptors all stem from a man younger than 45 in good health.

The chain links TRBV29-1 to TRBJ2-7, with 9 bases matching TRBD1. J was trimmed by 5 bases and V by 6 bases; bases with no gene match: 5. CDR3 length: 12 amino acids. The germline gives CDR1 SQVTM, CDR2 ANQGSEA. CDR3 loop: CSVWDRADEQYF. CDR3 nucleotides: TGCAGCGTATGGGACAGGGCGGACGAGCAGTACTTC.

J is TRBJ2-3 and V is TRBV10-1; TRBD2 matches 9 bases. From germline, CDR1 is WNHNN and CDR2 SYGVQD (reference sequence). Trimming removed 6 bases from V and 0 bases from J; junction bases left unmatched: 4. The CDR3 is 15 amino acids. The CDR3 here is CASSLTSGSTDTQYF. The CDR3 DNA is TGCGCCAGCAGCCTAACTAGCGGGAGCACAGATACGCAGTATTTT.

V is TRBV15 and J is TRBJ2-5; D possibly corresponds to TRBD2 (6 bases). Germline values: CDR1 LNHNV, CDR2 YYDKDF (reference sequence). V was cut by 1 base and J by 5 bases, with 14 bases left in between. The CDR3 is 15 residues long. Here the CDR3 reads CATSRVGGAWETQYF. The CDR3 coding sequence is TGTGCCACCAGCAGAGTGGGCGGGGCGTGGGAGACCCAGTACTTC.

This chain joins TRBV27 and TRBJ2-7, with TRBD2 matching 14 bases. Germline V gene lookup returns CDR1 MNHEY and CDR2 SMNVEV (reference sequence). CDR3 length equals 18 residues. V was pared by 1 base and J by 5 bases, with 10 bases of the junction left unmatched. CDR3 coding DNA: TGTGCCAGCAGTTTATGGGGCATGTCGGGACTAGCGGGAGACGAGCAGTACTTC. It encodes CASSLWGMSGLAGDEQYF.

V gene TRBV7-6 combines with J gene TRBJ2-7, with TRBD2 matching 9 bases. The germline gives CDR1 SGHVS, CDR2 FNYEAQ. V lost 5 bases to trimming and J lost 8 bases; unmatched junction nucleotides: 22. The CDR3 has 18 amino acids. The CDR3 is CASSQATGLGLAGPQQYF. DNA for the CDR3: TGTGCCAGCAGCCAAGCCACGGGTTTGGGACTAGCAGGCCCCCAGCAGTACTTC.

The chain couples TRBV18 to TRBJ1-4, with D maybe TRBD1 (5 bases). The germline CDR1 and CDR2 sequences are KGHSH and LQKENI. CDR3 length equals 16 residues. V shed 3 bases and J shed 8 bases, with 19 bases lying between them. CDR3 sequence (DNA): TGTGCCAGCTCACCTAGAGGACAAACAACGAGGGAAAAACTGTTTTTT. The encoded protein is CASSPRGQTTREKLFF. Complete variable domain (other parts from reference TRBV18 and TRBJ1-4): NAGVMQNPRHLVRRRGQEARLRCSPMKGHSHVYWYRQLPEEGLKFMVYLQKENIIDESGMPKERFSAEFPKEGPSILRIQQVVRGDSAAYFCASSPRGQTTREKLFFGSGTQLSVL.